The 2 T cell receptor beta chains reported below all come from one sample, sequenced in a study of blood T cell repertoires in COVID-19. The protocol was immunoSEQ multiplex PCR, while the TCRdb copy is restricted to in-frame clones and leaves out a portion. The sample contains 160,000 or so clones, over 85% of which appear only once. The sample consisted of peripheral blood. The receptors stem from a man in his 60s with active or convalescent COVID-19.

This chain links TRBV4-2 with TRBJ2-1; D perhaps matches TRBD1 (6 bases). This CDR3 comprises 15 residues. The germline CDR1 and CDR2 sequences are LGHNA and YNFKEQ. V lost 2 bases and J lost 14, with 22 bases in between. This CDR3 is CASSQSSPGVGMEFF. DNA of the CDR3: TGTGCCAGCAGCCAATCTTCCCCAGGGGTGGGAATGGAGTTCTTC.

V gene TRBV6-5 combines with J gene TRBJ1-1, with 7 bases fitting TRBD1. This CDR3 is built from 15 residues. After removal of 6 bases from V and 1 base from J, the junction contained 8 bases not matched to a gene. The germline V gene has CDR1 MNHEY and CDR2 SVGAGI. CDR3 in amino acids: CASRQRQGANTEAFF. CDR3 DNA sequence: TGTGCCAGCAGACAAAGACAGGGTGCGAACACTGAAGCTTTCTTT.